These T cell receptor beta chains were read from a single sample in a study of blood T cell repertoires in COVID-19. TCRdb's copy holds only in-frame clones and misses some; the assay was immunoSEQ multiplex PCR. The profile shows roughly 380,000 clones, about 90% of them singletons. Sequenced material: PBMCs or T cells enriched from blood (not recorded which). The receptor source for this set is a woman aged 25 to 39 who had recovered from COVID-19. CDR3s include the opening cysteine and the closing phenylalanine or tryptophan. Each record gives: D gene, clone size, J gene, V gene, CDR3 DNA, CDR3 protein. D genes are given only for firm matches. Rows may omit the clone size; those that give it use once, few, many or a size class.

d_call: -; clone_size: -; j_call: TRBJ1-6; v_call: TRBV7-9; cdr3_nt: TGTGCCAGCAGCGACCCCAACACAGACTATAATTCACCCCTCCACTTT; cdr3_aa: CASSDPNTDYNSPLHF
d_call: -; clone_size: -; j_call: TRBJ1-6; v_call: TRBV25-1; cdr3_nt: TGTGCCAGCAGTACAGGGTATAATTCACCCCTCCACTTT; cdr3_aa: CASSTGYNSPLHF
d_call: TRBD1; clone_size: -; j_call: TRBJ2-7; v_call: TRBV28; cdr3_nt: TGTGCCAGCAGAGTCCTAGGGACAGGGGTCAGCGAGCAGTACTTC; cdr3_aa: CASRVLGTGVSEQYF
d_call: -; clone_size: once; j_call: TRBJ1-5; v_call: TRBV2; cdr3_nt: TGTGCCAGCAGTGATGCGGGGAGGAATCAGCCCCAGCATTTT; cdr3_aa: CASSDAGRNQPQHF
d_call: TRBD1; clone_size: -; j_call: TRBJ2-7; v_call: TRBV5-1; cdr3_nt: TGCGCCAGCAGCACAGGGGACAGGGGCCACGAGCAGTACTTC; cdr3_aa: CASSTGDRGHEQYF
d_call: -; clone_size: once; j_call: TRBJ2-3; v_call: TRBV29-1; cdr3_nt: TGCAGCAACCAACGGGGAGATACGCAGTATTTT; cdr3_aa: CSNQRGDTQYF
d_call: TRBD2; clone_size: once; j_call: TRBJ2-3; v_call: TRBV4-2; cdr3_nt: TGTGCCAGCAGCCAACCGAGCGGGAGGGCCGCAGATACGCAGTATTTT; cdr3_aa: CASSQPSGRAADTQYF
d_call: -; clone_size: -; j_call: TRBJ2-7; v_call: TRBV29-1; cdr3_nt: TGCAGCGCCTTCTCCAGGGGCCCCCCCTACGAGCAGTACTTC; cdr3_aa: CSAFSRGPPYEQYF
d_call: TRBD1; clone_size: -; j_call: TRBJ1-6; v_call: TRBV5-1; cdr3_nt: TGCGCCAGCAGCTTGTTGGAGGGACAGGGGGGGACCCATGGATCACCCCTCCACTTT; cdr3_aa: CASSLLEGQGGTHGSPLHF
d_call: -; clone_size: once; j_call: TRBJ2-7; v_call: TRBV21-1; cdr3_nt: TGTGCCAGCAGCAACTCAAGACTTAGACAGGGGCGCTACGAGCAGTACTTC; cdr3_aa: CASSNSRLRQGRYEQYF
d_call: TRBD2; clone_size: -; j_call: TRBJ2-7; v_call: TRBV2; cdr3_nt: TGTGCCAACGCCCCTGGGCGGGGGGCCTCCTACGAGCAGTACTTC; cdr3_aa: CANAPGRGASYEQYF
d_call: TRBD2; clone_size: -; j_call: TRBJ2-1; v_call: TRBV18; cdr3_nt: TGTGCCAGCTCATCGAGTCGGACTAGCGGCTACAATGAGCAGTTCTTC; cdr3_aa: CASSSSRTSGYNEQFF
d_call: -; clone_size: -; j_call: TRBJ2-7; v_call: TRBV4-2; cdr3_nt: TGTGCCAGCAGCCAAGTTAACAACCGGGGTCAGACCTACGAGCAGTACTTC; cdr3_aa: CASSQVNNRGQTYEQYF
d_call: TRBD1; clone_size: -; j_call: TRBJ1-6; v_call: TRBV27; cdr3_nt: TGTGCCAGCAGTTACGGACAGGGCACTTCACCCCTCCACTTT; cdr3_aa: CASSYGQGTSPLHF
d_call: -; clone_size: few; j_call: TRBJ2-7; v_call: TRBV4-1; cdr3_nt: TGCGCCAGCAGCCTTCAGGGGAGCTACGAGCAGTACTTC; cdr3_aa: CASSLQGSYEQYF
d_call: TRBD1; clone_size: few; j_call: TRBJ1-1; v_call: TRBV11-2; cdr3_nt: TGTGCCAGCAGCGTACAGGGGACCAACACTGAAGCTTTCTTT; cdr3_aa: CASSVQGTNTEAFF
d_call: -; clone_size: -; j_call: TRBJ1-3; v_call: TRBV28; cdr3_nt: TGTGCCAGCAGTTTGAGGGATTCTGGAAACACCATATATTTT; cdr3_aa: CASSLRDSGNTIYF
d_call: TRBD2; clone_size: -; j_call: TRBJ2-2; v_call: TRBV13; cdr3_nt: TGTGCCAGTGACCCCGGGACTAGCCTTACCGGGGAGCTGTTTTTT; cdr3_aa: CASDPGTSLTGELFF
d_call: -; clone_size: -; j_call: TRBJ2-7; v_call: TRBV7-2; cdr3_nt: TGTGCCAGCAGACCACAGATGATCTACGAGCAGTACTTC; cdr3_aa: CASRPQMIYEQYF
d_call: TRBD2; clone_size: -; j_call: TRBJ2-2; v_call: TRBV2; cdr3_nt: TGTGCCGGATCCGGGACTAGCGGTCCCGGGGAGCTGTTTTTT; cdr3_aa: CAGSGTSGPGELFF
d_call: TRBD2; clone_size: -; j_call: TRBJ2-1; v_call: TRBV10-3; cdr3_nt: TGTGCCATCAGGAAGACCGGGACTAGCGAGTACAATGAGCAGTTCTTC; cdr3_aa: CAIRKTGTSEYNEQFF
d_call: -; clone_size: few; j_call: TRBJ1-1; v_call: TRBV6-5; cdr3_nt: TGTGCCAGCAGTTATTCAGGGGTAGAAGCTTTCTTT; cdr3_aa: CASSYSGVEAFF
d_call: -; clone_size: -; j_call: TRBJ1-1; v_call: TRBV7-2; cdr3_nt: TGTGCCAGCAGCTTAGGTCTAAGTCCGAACACTGAAGCTTTCTTT; cdr3_aa: CASSLGLSPNTEAFF
d_call: -; clone_size: once; j_call: TRBJ1-2; v_call: TRBV28; cdr3_nt: TGTGCCAGCAGCACAGGGTATGGCTACACCTTC; cdr3_aa: CASSTGYGYTF
d_call: TRBD1; clone_size: -; j_call: TRBJ1-2; v_call: TRBV6-5; cdr3_nt: TGTGCCAGCAGTTTCGGACAGGGGGTTCCTGGCTACACCTTC; cdr3_aa: CASSFGQGVPGYTF
d_call: TRBD2; clone_size: -; j_call: TRBJ2-7; v_call: TRBV27; cdr3_nt: TGTGCCAGCAGTTTATCGATCTCCGCCAGCGGGATCTACGAGCAGTACTTC; cdr3_aa: CASSLSISASGIYEQYF
d_call: TRBD2; clone_size: -; j_call: TRBJ2-3; v_call: TRBV11-1; cdr3_nt: TGTGCCAGCAGCTTATTCGGGGGGGCCAGGGATACGCAGTATTTT; cdr3_aa: CASSLFGGARDTQYF
d_call: -; clone_size: -; j_call: TRBJ2-5; v_call: TRBV7-9; cdr3_nt: TGTGCCAGCAGCACGTTTGGACAGTTCGGGACCCAGTACTTC; cdr3_aa: CASSTFGQFGTQYF
d_call: -; clone_size: -; j_call: TRBJ2-1; v_call: TRBV27; cdr3_nt: TGTGCCAGCAGTTTAACAGGGCCTGGCAATGAGCAGTTCTTC; cdr3_aa: CASSLTGPGNEQFF
d_call: -; clone_size: -; j_call: TRBJ1-5; v_call: TRBV6-5; cdr3_nt: TGTGCCAGCACGAGGGATAGCAATCAGCCCCAGCATTTT; cdr3_aa: CASTRDSNQPQHF
d_call: -; clone_size: -; j_call: TRBJ2-3; v_call: TRBV9; cdr3_nt: TGTGCCAGCAGCGTAAGTCTATACCCAGATACGCAGTATTTT; cdr3_aa: CASSVSLYPDTQYF
d_call: -; clone_size: -; j_call: TRBJ1-1; v_call: TRBV28; cdr3_nt: TGTGCCAGCAGATACGACCAGGGGACGAACACTGAAGCTTTCTTT; cdr3_aa: CASRYDQGTNTEAFF
d_call: -; clone_size: -; j_call: TRBJ1-5; v_call: TRBV4-1; cdr3_nt: TGCGCCAGCAGCCAAGATCATGGGGCCTTGCCCCAGCATTTT; cdr3_aa: CASSQDHGALPQHF
d_call: TRBD2; clone_size: -; j_call: TRBJ2-4; v_call: TRBV7-2; cdr3_nt: TGTGCCAGCAGTGGGGGACTAGCGGGAGCGGGGAACATTCAGTACTTC; cdr3_aa: CASSGGLAGAGNIQYF
d_call: -; clone_size: -; j_call: TRBJ2-7; v_call: TRBV4-1; cdr3_nt: TGCGCCAGCAGCCAAGTTTCCAGGGACTACGAGCAGTACTTC; cdr3_aa: CASSQVSRDYEQYF
d_call: TRBD1; clone_size: -; j_call: TRBJ2-5; v_call: TRBV28; cdr3_nt: TGTGCCAGCAGTTCAAAGGGACAGGGGCTTGTAGAGACCCAGTACTTC; cdr3_aa: CASSSKGQGLVETQYF
d_call: TRBD2; clone_size: -; j_call: TRBJ2-2; v_call: TRBV7-6; cdr3_nt: TGTGCCAGCAGCTTAGCGGCTAGCGGGAGGGGCGCCACCGGGGAGCTGTTTTTT; cdr3_aa: CASSLAASGRGATGELFF
d_call: -; clone_size: -; j_call: TRBJ1-5; v_call: TRBV11-3; cdr3_nt: TGTGCCAGCAGCCCCCGGGCCACTAAGGGGAATCAGCCCCAGCATTTT; cdr3_aa: CASSPRATKGNQPQHF
d_call: TRBD1; clone_size: -; j_call: TRBJ2-7; v_call: TRBV27; cdr3_nt: TGTGCCAGCAGTTGGGACAGGTCGGCCGAGCAGTACTTC; cdr3_aa: CASSWDRSAEQYF
d_call: TRBD1; clone_size: -; j_call: TRBJ2-3; v_call: TRBV28; cdr3_nt: TGTGCCAGCAGCCCTTATGCGGGACAGGGGAAAGATACGCAGTATTTT; cdr3_aa: CASSPYAGQGKDTQYF
d_call: -; clone_size: -; j_call: TRBJ2-7; v_call: TRBV4-2; cdr3_nt: TGTGCCAGCAGCGACCTAGCGTTCTCCTACGAGCAGTACTTC; cdr3_aa: CASSDLAFSYEQYF
d_call: TRBD2; clone_size: -; j_call: TRBJ2-3; v_call: TRBV11-3; cdr3_nt: TGTGCCAGCAGCTTAGGGTCTAGCGGGACAGATACGCAGTATTTT; cdr3_aa: CASSLGSSGTDTQYF
d_call: -; clone_size: -; j_call: TRBJ1-5; v_call: TRBV15; cdr3_nt: TGTGCCACCAGCAGAGATAGACAGGCAAGCAATCAGCCCCAGCATTTT; cdr3_aa: CATSRDRQASNQPQHF
d_call: TRBD2; clone_size: -; j_call: TRBJ2-2; v_call: TRBV5-6; cdr3_nt: TGTGCCAGCAGCTTGAGTGTGAGCGCGGGAGTTACCGGGGAGCTGTTTTTT; cdr3_aa: CASSLSVSAGVTGELFF
d_call: TRBD1; clone_size: -; j_call: TRBJ1-3; v_call: TRBV5-1; cdr3_nt: TGCGCCAGCAGCTTTGGGACAGCTGGGAACGACGGCACCATATATTTT; cdr3_aa: CASSFGTAGNDGTIYF